The present T cell receptor (beta chain) was sequenced within a study of cytomegalovirus exposure and HLA in healthy donors. With 8 bases clipped from V and 4 bases from J, the junction kept 8 bases outside the gene matches. CDR3 size: 13 residues. The germline V gene encodes CDR1 MNHNS and CDR2 SASEGT. This PCR relied on a set of 60 Vbeta primers and 13 Jbeta primers. Only in-frame clones appear in the TCRdb table, and some are missing; sequencing was by immunoSEQ multiplex PCR. This table has about 130,000 clones, around four fifths appearing once. Sample: PBMCs. The J gene is TRBJ2-7, the V gene TRBV6-1, with 7 positions matching TRBD1. The sequence derives from a man in his forties in good health and CMV-seronegative. CDR3 in DNA: TGTGCCAGCGGGACAGCATATTCTTACGAGCAGTACTTC. Translating it yields CASGTAYSYEQYF.